The 25 T cell receptor beta chains listed next were all sequenced from one sample in a study of cytomegalovirus exposure and HLA in healthy donors. The PCR made use of 60 Vbeta and 13 Jbeta primers. The protocol was immunoSEQ multiplex PCR, while the TCRdb copy is restricted to in-frame clones and leaves out a portion. Seen in this sample are around 100,000 clones; the ten most common clones hold around 7%. The specimen sequenced was PBMCs. The receptors come from a man aged 35 to 55 in good health and CMV-seropositive.

The chain carries TRBV29-1 and TRBJ1-1; 9 bases map to TRBD1. CDR1 and CDR2 from the germline V gene are SQVTM and ANQGSEA. The J segment lost 5 bases and the V segment lost 0 bases, leaving 7 bases of the junction unmatched. The CDR3 consists of 15 residues. The CDR3 coding sequence is TGCAGCGTTGAAGATCGACAGGGGGTCAAGACTGAAGCTTTCTTT. Its protein is CSVEDRQGVKTEAFF.

The chain combines TRBV5-4 with TRBJ2-1; tentatively, D is TRBD2 (5 bases). This CDR3 spans 15 amino acids. Trimming took off 4 bases at V and 4 bases at J, with 15 bases between the two ends. The germline gives CDR1 SGHNT, CDR2 YYREEE (reference sequence). CDR3 nucleotide sequence: TGTGCCAGCAGCCACGGAGCGGACTCATACAATGAGCAGTTCTTC. It encodes CASSHGADSYNEQFF.

This sequence joins TRBV27 and TRBJ1-2, with 10 bases matching TRBD1. The J segment lost 6 bases and the V segment lost 4 bases, leaving 11 bases of the junction unmatched. This CDR3 spans 16 amino acids. Germline V gene data show CDR1 as MNHEY and CDR2 as SMNVEV (reference sequence). CDR3 in amino acids: CASSSITRTGGDGYTF. Here the CDR3 DNA reads TGTGCCAGCAGTTCAATAACCAGGACAGGGGGTGATGGCTACACCTTC.

Details on this clone: Within the sample, other DNA sequences also encode this same CDR3. The chain carries TRBV5-1 and TRBJ1-1; 9 bases agree with TRBD1. The CDR3 covers 14 residues. With 3 bases clipped from V and 4 bases from J, the junction kept 4 bases outside the gene matches. Germline V gene sequence: CDR1 SGHRS, CDR2 YFSETQ. CDR3 in amino acids: CASSWRQGGTEAFF. The CDR3 region has the DNA TGCGCCAGCAGCTGGCGACAGGGGGGCACTGAAGCTTTCTTT.

The genes are TRBV6-5 and TRBJ2-7, with 8 positions matching TRBD1. V was clipped by 2 bases and J by 5 bases; unmatched bases: 5. Germline V gives CDR1 MNHEY, CDR2 SVGAGI. The CDR3 totals 14 residues. The CDR3 region is CASSYPAQGDEQYF. The DNA for the CDR3 is TGTGCCAGCAGTTACCCGGCACAGGGGGACGAGCAGTACTTC.

V and J are TRBV14 and TRBJ1-1; D is uncertain. V lost 3 bases and J 7 bases, leaving 15 bases between the germline ends. The germline gives CDR1 SGHDN, CDR2 FVKESK. The CDR3 totals 14 residues. CDR3 loop: CASSQEGLPLEAFF. CDR3 DNA: TGTGCCAGCAGCCAGGAAGGACTACCGCTTGAAGCTTTCTTT.

The rearrangement uses TRBV5-4 and TRBJ2-3; D remains unclear. Trimming removed 4 bases from V and 6 bases from J, with 12 bases in between. The CDR3 has 13 residues. In germline, CDR1 is SGHNT, CDR2 YYREEE (reference sequence). CDR3 region: CASSARTFDTQYF. The CDR3 coding sequence is TGTGCCAGCAGCGCGCGTACCTTCGATACGCAGTATTTT.

This rearrangement joins TRBV5-6 to TRBJ1-2, with TRBD1 as a possible D gene (5 bases). The CDR3 runs 12 residues. Between the trimmed V and J ends, which lost 4 bases and 14 bases, there was a span of 18 bases. Germline V gives CDR1 SGHDT, CDR2 YYEEEE. CDR3 bases: TGTGCCAGCAGCGTCAGGGTTTGGGCGGGGACCTTC. Translated: CASSVRVWAGTF.

The chain links TRBV7-2 to TRBJ2-7; no reliable D call. The germline V gene encodes CDR1 SGHTA and CDR2 FQGNSA. The CDR3 totals 13 residues. The V gene lost 5 bases and the J gene lost 3 bases, with 11 bases spanning the gap. The CDR3 DNA reads TGTGCCAGCAGCGGAAAGAGGATCTACGAGCAGTACTTC. Its translation: CASSGKRIYEQYF.

The chain carries TRBV5-4 and TRBJ1-2; possibly TRBD1 for D (5 bases). Per the germline V gene, CDR1 is SGHNT and CDR2 is YYREEE (reference sequence). V was clipped by 1 base and J by 5 bases, with 15 bases between them. The CDR3 totals 15 residues. Written as DNA, the CDR3 is TGTGCCAGCAGCTTGTACGGGGGAGGGAAGTATGGCTACACCTTC. It translates to CASSLYGGGKYGYTF.

The CDR3 region has the DNA TGTGCCATCAGTGAGGGACAGGGGGTAGCCAAAAACATTCAGTACTTC. Its translation is CAISEGQGVAKNIQYF. The chain links TRBV10-3 to TRBJ2-4, with 10 bases lining up with TRBD1. The ends lost 2 bases at V and 0 bases at J; junction bases unmatched: 1. The CDR3 runs 16 residues. The germline gives CDR1 ENHRY, CDR2 SYGVKD.

The V and J genes are TRBV19 and TRBJ2-1; weak D call: TRBD1 (6 bases). The CDR3 covers 13 residues. The germline V gene encodes CDR1 LNHDA and CDR2 SQIVND (reference sequence). The germline V and J ends were trimmed by 7 bases and 6 bases, with 13 bases remaining between them. The DNA for the CDR3 is TGTGCCAGTAATCCAGGGGTGGGCAATGAGCAGTTCTTC. This codes for CASNPGVGNEQFF.

The genes are TRBV27 and TRBJ1-1; D remains unclear. The CDR3 has 18 amino acids. Germline V gene lookup returns CDR1 MNHEY and CDR2 SMNVEV (reference sequence). Trimming removed 5 bases from V and 1 base from J, with 23 bases in between. The CDR3 loop reads CASSSTDLSRFGNTEAFF. The CDR3, as DNA: TGTGCCAGCAGTAGTACCGACCTTTCGAGGTTCGGGAACACTGAAGCTTTCTTT.

Of note for this clone: The sample has other DNA sequences that encode this CDR3 too. For the CDR3, the DNA is TGTGCCAGCAGCCTGGGGGGGGACACTGAAGCTTTCTTT. This sequence encodes CASSLGGDTEAFF. This chain connects TRBV7-3 to TRBJ1-1; D may be TRBD1 (5 bases). Germline CDR1 and CDR2: SGHTA and FQGTGA. Trimming took 5 bases from V and 3 from J, leaving 10 bases between them. The CDR3 consists of 13 residues. The whole variable domain, remainder taken from reference TRBV7-3 and TRBJ1-1, is GAGVSQTPSNKVTEKGKYVELRCDPISGHTALYWYRQSLGQGPEFLIYFQGTGAADDSGLPNDRFFAVRPEGSVSTLKIQRTERGDSAVYLCASSLGGDTEAFFGQGTRLTVV.

The genes are TRBV30 and TRBJ1-1, with 8 bases matching TRBD1. From germline, CDR1 is GTSNPN and CDR2 SVGIG (reference sequence). The CDR3 consists of 12 residues. Losses at the gene ends were 4 bases for V and 6 bases for J; bases not matched to a gene: 4. CDR3 DNA sequence: TGTGCCTGGATCGACAGGGGCCCTGAAGCTTTCTTT. This encodes CAWIDRGPEAFF.

In the case of this clone: Other DNA sequences within the sample encode an identical CDR3. The chain combines TRBV9 with TRBJ2-3; maybe TRBD2 (6 bases). Germline CDR1 SGDLS, CDR2 YYNGEE. Between the trimmed V and J ends, which lost 0 bases and 5 bases, there was a span of 10 bases. The CDR3 is made up of 14 amino acids. This chain's CDR3 is CASSVAGGGDTQYF. The CDR3 DNA is TGTGCCAGCAGCGTAGCTGGGGGAGGAGATACGCAGTATTTT.

The J gene is TRBJ2-6, the V gene TRBV7-8, with a weak D call TRBD1 (6 bases). The germline V gene encodes CDR1 SGHVS and CDR2 FQNEAQ. The CDR3 loop spans 19 amino acids. V lost 0 bases, J lost 0 bases, and 15 bases lay in between. The CDR3 loop reads CASSLAGRDTPSGANVLTF. The CDR3 DNA reads TGTGCCAGCAGCTTAGCTGGTCGGGACACCCCCTCTGGGGCCAACGTCCTGACTTTC.

The CDR3 here is CASSLSNPGLASNEQFF. CDR3 nucleotide sequence: TGTGCCAGCAGTTTATCGAATCCGGGACTAGCTTCCAATGAGCAGTTCTTC. This chain joins TRBV27 and TRBJ2-1; TRBD2 agrees at 9 bases. CDR1 is MNHEY and CDR2 is SMNVEV in the germline V gene (reference sequence). This CDR3 spans 17 amino acids. V lost 0 bases and J lost 6; bases outside the gene matches: 9.

The chain combines TRBV4-2 with TRBJ2-7, with 10 bases lining up with TRBD2. This CDR3 is 16 amino acids long. J gave up 3 bases and V 0 bases, and 5 bases lay outside the gene matches. Germline assignment: CDR1 LGHNA and CDR2 YNFKEQ. The CDR3 bases are TGTGCCAGCAGCCAAGAGGCTAGCGGGGGCTTCTACGAGCAGTACTTC. Translating gives CASSQEASGGFYEQYF.

The rearrangement uses TRBV10-3 and TRBJ1-5; TRBD1 matches 9 bases. This CDR3 is 14 amino acids long. Germline trimming cut 7 bases from V and 6 bases from J; bases unmatched to any gene: 7. CDR1 is ENHRY and CDR2 is SYGVKD in the germline V gene. This chain's CDR3 is CAINSQGASQPQHF. Written as DNA, the CDR3 is TGTGCCATCAACTCACAGGGGGCTAGTCAGCCCCAGCATTTT.

The chain is built from TRBV6-1 and TRBJ2-7; a weak D match, TRBD2 (6 bases). CDR1 MNHNS and CDR2 SASEGT come from the germline V gene. Trimming left V 4 bases short and J 5 bases short, with 15 bases between. This CDR3 spans 14 amino acids. The CDR3 sequence: CASSVISGGDEQYF. The CDR3 bases are TGTGCCAGCAGTGTAATTAGCGGCGGGGACGAGCAGTACTTC.

The chain uses TRBV10-2 and TRBJ2-7, with D perhaps matching TRBD2 (7 bases). The germline V gene encodes CDR1 WSHSY and CDR2 SAAADI. V was pared by 6 bases and J by 2 bases, with 14 bases between. CDR3 length: 14 amino acids. The CDR3 DNA reads TGCGCCAGCAGAGGAGGGGGAGGGCCCTACGAGCAGTACTTC. Translation: CASRGGGGPYEQYF.

The gene calls are TRBV5-6 and TRBJ2-7; the D is unclear. Germline V gene lookup returns CDR1 SGHDT and CDR2 YYEEEE. Trimming stripped 2 bases from V and 2 bases from J, with 8 bases between. The CDR3 extends over 13 amino acids. In nucleotides, the CDR3 is TGTGCCAGCAGCTTTTCTCCCCCCTACGAGCAGTACTTC. It encodes CASSFSPPYEQYF.

The CDR3 sequence is CASSQSSGTGNEQFF. DNA for the CDR3: TGTGCCAGCAGCCAATCCAGCGGGACGGGAAATGAGCAGTTCTTC. The chain employs TRBV4-2 and TRBJ2-1; 7 bases agree with TRBD2. This CDR3 comprises 15 residues. Germline V gene lookup returns CDR1 LGHNA and CDR2 YNFKEQ. Trimming cost V 2 bases and J 7 bases; bases outside gene matches: 8.

The genes are TRBV5-1 and TRBJ1-2; D ambiguous. The CDR3 has 13 amino acids. CDR1 and CDR2 from the germline V gene are SGHRS and YFSETQ. Trimming stripped 0 bases from V and 4 bases from J, with 7 bases between. The CDR3: CASSLDRGYGYTF. CDR3 DNA sequence: TGCGCCAGCAGCTTGGATCGGGGCTATGGCTACACCTTC.